Sequencing of this T cell receptor beta chain was carried out in a study of shared clonotypes between healthy human individuals. Study processing details: Filtering was not the same, since immunoSEQ gave junction-only sequences without quality scores. The method was immunoSEQ multiplex PCR; TCRdb's version includes in-frame clones alone and lacks a portion of them. For V, J and clone size, that table is used; D and trimming come from the DNA. The sample lists some 2,500,000 clones, 80% to 95% seen once, with approximately 0.39% in the top ten. Notes on the study in general: Inspection by rarefaction showed sorted-subset sequencing to be incomplete despite large depth. The four-donor shared clonotypes exceeded non-shared clonotypes in generation probability, with non-shared ones scoring lower.

Germline lookup yields CDR1 MNHEY and CDR2 SMNVEV (reference sequence). The junction had 7 bases not matched to a gene; V was cut back by 6 bases and J by 3 bases. This CDR3 is 14 amino acids long. Notes on this clone: The target antigen is unknown. In the same sample, other DNA sequences code for this CDR3.

The receptor's source is a young man in good health. Some clones in this sample may be carry-over from other donors' samples. Sequenced sample: naive CD4+ T cells from PBMCs. Specified subset: CD45RA+ positively selected. J is TRBJ2-7 and V is TRBV27; 8 bases fit TRBD1. This chain's CDR3 is CASSLRDRGYEQYF. The DNA for the CDR3 is TGTGCCAGCAGCCTCCGAGACAGGGGCTACGAGCAGTACTTC.